This T cell receptor beta chain appears in the sequencing data of a study of early stage breast cancer tumors. The table came from immunoSEQ multiplex PCR; TCRdb's copy has only in-frame clones and leaves some out. In the table there are 20,000 to 25,000 clones, about 80% of which are singletons. There are 14 residues in the CDR3. With V trimmed by 6 bases and J by 7 bases, 7 bases remained unmatched. Germline V gene sequence: CDR1 MNHGY, CDR2 SVAAGI. The sequenced sample consisted of blood. The chain combines TRBV6-9 with TRBJ1-5, with 9 bases identical to TRBD1. The source is a person between 55 and 69 years old with breast cancer. CDR3 DNA sequence: TGTGCCAGCAGGCACAGGGGGCGCGGACAGCCCCAGCATTTT. This translates into CASRHRGRGQPQHF.